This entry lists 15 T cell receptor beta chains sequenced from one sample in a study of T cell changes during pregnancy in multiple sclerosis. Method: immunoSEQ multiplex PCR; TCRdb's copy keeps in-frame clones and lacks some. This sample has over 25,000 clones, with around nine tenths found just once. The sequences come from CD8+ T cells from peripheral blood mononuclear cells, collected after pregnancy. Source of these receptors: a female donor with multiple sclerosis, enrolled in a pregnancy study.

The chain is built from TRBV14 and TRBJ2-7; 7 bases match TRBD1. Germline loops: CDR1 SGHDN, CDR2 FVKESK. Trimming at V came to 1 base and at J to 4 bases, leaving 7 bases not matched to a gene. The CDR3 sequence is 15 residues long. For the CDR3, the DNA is TGTGCCAGCAGCCAAGGCCAGGGGGTATCGTACGAGCAGTACTTC. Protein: CASSQGQGVSYEQYF.

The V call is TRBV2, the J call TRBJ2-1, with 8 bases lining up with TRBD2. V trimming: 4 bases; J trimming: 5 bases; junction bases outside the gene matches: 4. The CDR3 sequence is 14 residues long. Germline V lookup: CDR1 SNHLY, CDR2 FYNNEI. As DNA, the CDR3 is TGTGCCAGCAGTGCTCTAGCGGGCGACAATGAGCAGTTCTTC. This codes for CASSALAGDNEQFF.

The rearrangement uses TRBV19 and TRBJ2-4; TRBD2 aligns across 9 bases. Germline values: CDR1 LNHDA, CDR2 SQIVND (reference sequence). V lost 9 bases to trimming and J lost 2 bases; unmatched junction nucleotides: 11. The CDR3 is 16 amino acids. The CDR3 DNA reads TGTGCCAGGTCCCTTAGCGGGAGCGGGTCCAAAAACATTCAGTACTTC. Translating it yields CARSLSGSGSKNIQYF.

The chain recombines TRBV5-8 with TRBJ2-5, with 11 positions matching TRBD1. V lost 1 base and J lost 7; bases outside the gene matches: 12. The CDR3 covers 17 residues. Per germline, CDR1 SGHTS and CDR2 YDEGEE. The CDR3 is CASSLLIGTGGSRTQYF. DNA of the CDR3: TGTGCCAGCAGCTTGTTGATTGGGACAGGGGGTAGTCGGACCCAGTACTTC.

The CDR3 DNA follows: TGTGCCAGTAGTATAGGAGATCCCGGGGAGCTGTTTTTT. This gives the protein CASSIGDPGELFF. The J gene is TRBJ2-2, the V gene TRBV19; no definite D call. V shed 1 base and J shed 6 bases, with 6 bases lying between them. Germline V gene lookup returns CDR1 LNHDA and CDR2 SQIVND (reference sequence). The CDR3 extends over 13 amino acids.

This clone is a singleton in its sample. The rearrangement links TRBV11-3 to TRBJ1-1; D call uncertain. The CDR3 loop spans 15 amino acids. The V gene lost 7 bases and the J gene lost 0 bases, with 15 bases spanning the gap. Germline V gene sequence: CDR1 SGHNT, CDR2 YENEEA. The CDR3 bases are TGTGCCAGCACTCCCTATGAGGGTATGAACACTGAAGCTTTCTTT. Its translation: CASTPYEGMNTEAFF.

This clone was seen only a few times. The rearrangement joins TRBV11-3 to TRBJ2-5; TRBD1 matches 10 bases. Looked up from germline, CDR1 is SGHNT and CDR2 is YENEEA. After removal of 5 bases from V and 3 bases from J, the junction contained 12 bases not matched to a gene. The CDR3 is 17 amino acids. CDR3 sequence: CASSPVGTGEREETQYF. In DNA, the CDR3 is TGTGCCAGCAGCCCCGTAGGGACAGGGGAGAGGGAAGAGACCCAGTACTTC.

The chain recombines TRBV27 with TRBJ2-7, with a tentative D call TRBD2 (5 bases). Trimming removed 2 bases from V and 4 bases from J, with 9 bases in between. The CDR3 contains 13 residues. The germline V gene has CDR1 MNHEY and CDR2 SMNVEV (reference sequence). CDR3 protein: CASSLEGGYEQYF. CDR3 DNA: TGTGCCAGCAGTTTAGAGGGCGGGTACGAGCAGTACTTC.

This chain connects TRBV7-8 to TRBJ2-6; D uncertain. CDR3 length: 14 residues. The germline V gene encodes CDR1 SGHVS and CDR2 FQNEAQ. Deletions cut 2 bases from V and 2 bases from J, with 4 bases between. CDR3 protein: CASSLSTGANVLTF. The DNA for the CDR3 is TGTGCCAGCAGCTTATCAACTGGGGCCAACGTCCTGACTTTC.

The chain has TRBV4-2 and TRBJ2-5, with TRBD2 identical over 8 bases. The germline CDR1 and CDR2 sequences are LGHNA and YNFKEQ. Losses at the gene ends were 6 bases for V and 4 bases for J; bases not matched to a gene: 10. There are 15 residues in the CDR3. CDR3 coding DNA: TGTGCCAGCAGAAGCGGGAGTTCGATGATAGAGACCCAGTACTTC. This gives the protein CASRSGSSMIETQYF.

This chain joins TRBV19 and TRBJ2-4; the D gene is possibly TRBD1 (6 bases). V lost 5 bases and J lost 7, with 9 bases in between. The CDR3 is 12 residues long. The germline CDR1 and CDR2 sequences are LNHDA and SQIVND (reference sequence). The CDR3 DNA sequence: TGTGCCAGTAGTCCTACAGGGAACATTCAGTACTTC. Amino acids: CASSPTGNIQYF.

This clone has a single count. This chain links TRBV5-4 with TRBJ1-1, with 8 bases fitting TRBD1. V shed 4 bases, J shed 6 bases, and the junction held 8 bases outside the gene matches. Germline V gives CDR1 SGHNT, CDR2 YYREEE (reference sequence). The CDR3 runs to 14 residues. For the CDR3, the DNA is TGTGCCAGCAGCGGCAGGGGGCTTGGCGCTGAAGCTTTCTTT. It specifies CASSGRGLGAEAFF.

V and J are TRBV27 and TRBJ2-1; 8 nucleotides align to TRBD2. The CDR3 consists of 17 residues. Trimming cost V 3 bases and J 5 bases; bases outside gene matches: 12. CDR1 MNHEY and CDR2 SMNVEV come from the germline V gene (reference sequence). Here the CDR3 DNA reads TGTGCCAGCAGTTTGGCAACTAGCGGTCTTCCTGACAATGAGCAGTTCTTC. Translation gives CASSLATSGLPDNEQFF.

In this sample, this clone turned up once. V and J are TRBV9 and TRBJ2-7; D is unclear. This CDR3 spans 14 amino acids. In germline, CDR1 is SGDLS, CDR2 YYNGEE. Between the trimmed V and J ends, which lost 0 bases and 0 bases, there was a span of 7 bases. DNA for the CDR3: TGTGCCAGCAGCGTAGATGTGAGCTCCTACGAGCAGTACTTC. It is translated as CASSVDVSSYEQYF.

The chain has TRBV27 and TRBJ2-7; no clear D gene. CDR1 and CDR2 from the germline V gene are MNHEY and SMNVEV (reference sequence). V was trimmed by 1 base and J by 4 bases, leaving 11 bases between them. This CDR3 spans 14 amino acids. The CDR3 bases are TGTGCCAGCAGTTTATTGTCAGATCTTTACGAGCAGTACTTC. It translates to CASSLLSDLYEQYF.